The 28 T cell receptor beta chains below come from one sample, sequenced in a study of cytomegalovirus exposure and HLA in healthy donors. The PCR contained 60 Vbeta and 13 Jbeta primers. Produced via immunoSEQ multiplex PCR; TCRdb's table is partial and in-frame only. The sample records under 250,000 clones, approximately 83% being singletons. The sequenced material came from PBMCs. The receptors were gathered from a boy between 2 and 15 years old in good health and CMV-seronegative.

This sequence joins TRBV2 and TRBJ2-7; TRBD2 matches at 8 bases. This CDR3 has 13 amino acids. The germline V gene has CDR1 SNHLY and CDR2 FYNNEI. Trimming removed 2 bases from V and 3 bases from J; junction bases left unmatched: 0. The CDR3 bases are TGTGCCAGCAGTGAAAGCGGGAGCTACGAGCAGTACTTC. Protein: CASSESGSYEQYF.

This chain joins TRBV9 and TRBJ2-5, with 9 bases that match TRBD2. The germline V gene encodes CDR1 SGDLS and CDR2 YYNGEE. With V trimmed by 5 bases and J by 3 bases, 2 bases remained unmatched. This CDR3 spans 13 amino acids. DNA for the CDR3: TGTGCCAGCAGGGCTAGCGGGGAAGAGACCCAGTACTTC. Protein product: CASRASGEETQYF. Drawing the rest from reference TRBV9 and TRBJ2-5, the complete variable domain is DSGVTQTPKHLITATGQRVTLRCSPRSGDLSVYWYQQSLDQGLQFLIQYYNGEERAKGNILERFSAQQFPDLHSELNLSSLELGDSALYFCASRASGEETQYFGPGTRLLVL.

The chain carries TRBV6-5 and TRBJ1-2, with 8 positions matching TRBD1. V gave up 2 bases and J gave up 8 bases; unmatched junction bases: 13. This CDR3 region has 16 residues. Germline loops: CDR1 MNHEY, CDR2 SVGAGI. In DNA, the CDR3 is TGTGCCAGCAGTTACGGGGGGGCAGGGGGCTTACGGGGCTACACCTTC. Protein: CASSYGGAGGLRGYTF.

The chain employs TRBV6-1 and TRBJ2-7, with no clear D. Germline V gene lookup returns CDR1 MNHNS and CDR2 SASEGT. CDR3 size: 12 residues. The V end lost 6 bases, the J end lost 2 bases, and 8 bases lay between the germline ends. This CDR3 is CASSPPAYEQYF. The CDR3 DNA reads TGTGCCAGCAGCCCCCCGGCCTACGAGCAGTACTTC.

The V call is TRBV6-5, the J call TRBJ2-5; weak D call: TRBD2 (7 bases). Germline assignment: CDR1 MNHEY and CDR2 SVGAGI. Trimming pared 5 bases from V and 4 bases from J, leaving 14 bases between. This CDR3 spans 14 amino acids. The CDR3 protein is CASSRGGGGETQYF. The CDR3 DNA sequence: TGTGCCAGCAGTAGGGGGGGTGGGGGAGAGACCCAGTACTTC.

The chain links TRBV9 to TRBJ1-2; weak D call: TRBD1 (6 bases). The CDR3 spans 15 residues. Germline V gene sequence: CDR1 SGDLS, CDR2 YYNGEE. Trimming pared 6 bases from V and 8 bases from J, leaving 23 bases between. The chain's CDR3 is CASTLPGTSFRGYTF. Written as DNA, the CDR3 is TGTGCCAGCACCCTACCGGGGACATCTTTCCGGGGCTACACCTTC.

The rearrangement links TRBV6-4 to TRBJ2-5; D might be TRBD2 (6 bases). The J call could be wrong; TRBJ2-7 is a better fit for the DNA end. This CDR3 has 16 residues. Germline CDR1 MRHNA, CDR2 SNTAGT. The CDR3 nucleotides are TGTGCCAGCAGTGCCATTCCTAGCGCGACCACCTACGAGCAGTACTTC. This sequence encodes CASSAIPSATTYEQYF.

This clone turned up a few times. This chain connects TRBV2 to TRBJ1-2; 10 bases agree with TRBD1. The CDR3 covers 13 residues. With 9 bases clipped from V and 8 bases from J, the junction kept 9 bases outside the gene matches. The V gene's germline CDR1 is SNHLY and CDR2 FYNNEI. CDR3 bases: TGTGCCAGACCGTTTGGACAGGGGGACGGCTACACCTTC. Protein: CARPFGQGDGYTF.

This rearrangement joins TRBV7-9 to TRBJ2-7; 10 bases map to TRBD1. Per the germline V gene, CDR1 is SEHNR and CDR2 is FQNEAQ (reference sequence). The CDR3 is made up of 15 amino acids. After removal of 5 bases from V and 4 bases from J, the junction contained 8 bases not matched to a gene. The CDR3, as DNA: TGTGCCAGCAGCCCCGGGACAGGGGTTAATTACGAGCAGTACTTC. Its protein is CASSPGTGVNYEQYF. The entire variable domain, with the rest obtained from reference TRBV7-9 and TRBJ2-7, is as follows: DTGVSQNPRHKITKRGQNVTFRCDPISEHNRLYWYRQTLGQGPEFLTYFQNEAQLEKSRLLSDRFSAERPKGSFSTLEIQRTEQGDSAMYLCASSPGTGVNYEQYFGPGTRLTVT.

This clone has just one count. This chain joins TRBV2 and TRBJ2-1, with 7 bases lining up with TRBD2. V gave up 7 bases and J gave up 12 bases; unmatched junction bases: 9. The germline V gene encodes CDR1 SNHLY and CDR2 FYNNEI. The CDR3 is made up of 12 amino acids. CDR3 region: CASKEGGRRQFF. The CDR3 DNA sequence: TGTGCCAGCAAGGAGGGAGGGCGTAGGCAGTTCTTC.

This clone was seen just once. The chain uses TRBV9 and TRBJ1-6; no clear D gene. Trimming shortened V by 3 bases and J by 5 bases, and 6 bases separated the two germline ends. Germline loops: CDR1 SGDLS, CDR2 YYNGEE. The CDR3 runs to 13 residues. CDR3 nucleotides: TGTGCCAGCAGCGGGACTAATAATTCACCCCTCCACTTT. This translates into CASSGTNNSPLHF. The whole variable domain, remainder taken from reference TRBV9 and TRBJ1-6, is DSGVTQTPKHLITATGQRVTLRCSPRSGDLSVYWYQQSLDQGLQFLIQYYNGEERAKGNILERFSAQQFPDLHSELNLSSLELGDSALYFCASSGTNNSPLHFGNGTRLTVT.

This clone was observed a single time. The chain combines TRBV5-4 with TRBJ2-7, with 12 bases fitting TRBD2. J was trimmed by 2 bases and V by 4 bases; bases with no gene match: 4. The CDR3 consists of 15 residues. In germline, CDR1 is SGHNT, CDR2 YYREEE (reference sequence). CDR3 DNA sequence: TGTGCCAGCAGCCCCTGGACTAGCGGGACCTACGAGCAGTACTTC. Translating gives CASSPWTSGTYEQYF.

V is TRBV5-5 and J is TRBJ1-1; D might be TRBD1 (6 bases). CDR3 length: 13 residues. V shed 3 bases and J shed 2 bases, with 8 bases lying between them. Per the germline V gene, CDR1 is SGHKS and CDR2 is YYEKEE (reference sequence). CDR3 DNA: TGTGCCAGCAGCTCACAGGGTAACACTGAAGCTTTCTTT. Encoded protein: CASSSQGNTEAFF.

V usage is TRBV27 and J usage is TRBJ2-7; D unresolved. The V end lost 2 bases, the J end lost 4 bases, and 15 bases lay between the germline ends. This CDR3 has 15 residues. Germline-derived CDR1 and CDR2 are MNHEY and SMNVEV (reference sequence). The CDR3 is CASSLEPPARYEQYF. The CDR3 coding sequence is TGTGCCAGCAGTTTAGAACCACCCGCCAGGTACGAGCAGTACTTC.

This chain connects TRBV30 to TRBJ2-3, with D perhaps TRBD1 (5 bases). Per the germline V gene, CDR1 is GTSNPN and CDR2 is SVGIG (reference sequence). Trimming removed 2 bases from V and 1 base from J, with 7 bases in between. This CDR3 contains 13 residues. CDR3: CAWSIQGTDTQYF. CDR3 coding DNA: TGTGCCTGGAGTATACAGGGCACAGATACGCAGTATTTT. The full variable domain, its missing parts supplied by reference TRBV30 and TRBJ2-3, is SQTIHQWPATLVQPVGSPLSLECTVEGTSNPNLYWYRQAAGRGLQLLFYSVGIGQISSEVPQNLSASRPQDRQFILSSKKLLLSDSGFYLCAWSIQGTDTQYFGPGTRLTVL.

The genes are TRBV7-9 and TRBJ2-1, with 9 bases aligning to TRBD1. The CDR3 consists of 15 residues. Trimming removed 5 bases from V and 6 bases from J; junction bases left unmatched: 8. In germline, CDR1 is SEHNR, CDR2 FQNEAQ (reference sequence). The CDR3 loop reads CASSRPGQGTNEQFF. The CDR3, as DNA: TGTGCCAGCAGCAGACCGGGACAGGGTACCAATGAGCAGTTCTTC.

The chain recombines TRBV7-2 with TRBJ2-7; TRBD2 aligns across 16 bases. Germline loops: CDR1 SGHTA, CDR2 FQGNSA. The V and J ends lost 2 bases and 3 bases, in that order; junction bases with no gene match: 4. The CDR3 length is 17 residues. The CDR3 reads CASSLTGLAGGIYEQYF. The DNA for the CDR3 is TGTGCCAGCAGCTTAACGGGACTAGCGGGAGGGATCTACGAGCAGTACTTC.

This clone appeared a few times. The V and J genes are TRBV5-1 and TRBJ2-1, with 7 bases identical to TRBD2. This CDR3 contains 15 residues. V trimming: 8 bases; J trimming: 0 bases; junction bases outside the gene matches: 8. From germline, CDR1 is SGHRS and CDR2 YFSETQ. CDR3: CASTEASGSYNEQFF. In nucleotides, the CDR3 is TGCGCCAGTACTGAGGCTAGCGGCTCCTACAATGAGCAGTTCTTC.

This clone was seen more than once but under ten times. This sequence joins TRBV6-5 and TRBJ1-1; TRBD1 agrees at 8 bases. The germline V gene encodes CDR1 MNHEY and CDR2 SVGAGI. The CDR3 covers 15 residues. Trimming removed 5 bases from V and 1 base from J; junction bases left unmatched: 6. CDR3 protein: CASSRQGTANTEAFF. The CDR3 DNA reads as TGTGCCAGCAGTCGACAGGGGACGGCGAACACTGAAGCTTTCTTT.

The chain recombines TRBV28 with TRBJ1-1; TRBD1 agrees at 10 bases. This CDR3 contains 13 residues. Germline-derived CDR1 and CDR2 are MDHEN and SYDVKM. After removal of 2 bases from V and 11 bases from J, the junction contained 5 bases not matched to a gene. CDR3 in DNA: TGTGCCAGCAGTTTAGGGACAGGGGTGCCTGCTTTCTTT. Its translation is CASSLGTGVPAFF.

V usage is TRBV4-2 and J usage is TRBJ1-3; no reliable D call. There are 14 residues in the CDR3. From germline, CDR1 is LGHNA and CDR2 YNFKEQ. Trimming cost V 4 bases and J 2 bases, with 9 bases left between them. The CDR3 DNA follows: TGTGCCAGCAGCCCAGCGCAGCCTGGAAACACCATATATTTT. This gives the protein CASSPAQPGNTIYF.

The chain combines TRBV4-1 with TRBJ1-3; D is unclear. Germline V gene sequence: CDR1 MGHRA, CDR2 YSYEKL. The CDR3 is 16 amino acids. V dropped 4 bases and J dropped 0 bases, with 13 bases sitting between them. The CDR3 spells CASSRVDFDSGNTIYF. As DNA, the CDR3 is TGCGCCAGCAGCCGGGTGGACTTCGACTCTGGAAACACCATATATTTT.

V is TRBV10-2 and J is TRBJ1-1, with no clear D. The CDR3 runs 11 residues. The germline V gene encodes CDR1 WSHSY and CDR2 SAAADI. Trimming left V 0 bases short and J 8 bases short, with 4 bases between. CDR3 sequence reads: CASSESIEAFF. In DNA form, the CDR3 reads TGCGCCAGCAGTGAGTCAATAGAAGCTTTCTTT.

Here the CDR3 DNA reads TGTGCCAGCAGTCCGACTAGAATCGGTGAGCAGTTCTTC. This encodes CASSPTRIGEQFF. The chain has TRBV6-1 and TRBJ2-1, with D perhaps matching TRBD2 (6 bases). This CDR3 contains 13 residues. V dropped 5 bases and J dropped 9 bases, with 14 bases sitting between them. Per the germline V gene, CDR1 is MNHNS and CDR2 is SASEGT.

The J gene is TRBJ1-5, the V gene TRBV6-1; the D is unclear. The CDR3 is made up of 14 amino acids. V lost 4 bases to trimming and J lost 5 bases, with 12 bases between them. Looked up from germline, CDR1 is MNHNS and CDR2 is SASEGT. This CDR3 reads CASSVTHPDQPQHF. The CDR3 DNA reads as TGTGCCAGCAGTGTTACCCACCCGGATCAGCCCCAGCATTTT.

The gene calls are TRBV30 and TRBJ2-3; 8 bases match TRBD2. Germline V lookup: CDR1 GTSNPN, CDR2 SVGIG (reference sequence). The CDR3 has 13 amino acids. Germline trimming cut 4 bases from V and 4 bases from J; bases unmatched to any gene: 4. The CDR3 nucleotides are TGTGCCTGGACGGGAGGGAGTGCAGATACGCAGTATTTT. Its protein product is CAWTGGSADTQYF. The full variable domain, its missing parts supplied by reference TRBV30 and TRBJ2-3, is SQTIHQWPATLVQPVGSPLSLECTVEGTSNPNLYWYRQAAGRGLQLLFYSVGIGQISSEVPQNLSASRPQDRQFILSSKKLLLSDSGFYLCAWTGGSADTQYFGPGTRLTVL.

The CDR3 bases are TGTGCCAGTAGTGTCACAGGGGGGAACACTGAAGCTTTCTTT. Protein: CASSVTGGNTEAFF. The chain couples TRBV19 to TRBJ1-1; TRBD1 aligns across 8 bases. After removal of 5 bases from V and 1 base from J, the junction contained 3 bases not matched to a gene. The germline V gene has CDR1 LNHDA and CDR2 SQIVND (reference sequence). This CDR3 comprises 14 residues.

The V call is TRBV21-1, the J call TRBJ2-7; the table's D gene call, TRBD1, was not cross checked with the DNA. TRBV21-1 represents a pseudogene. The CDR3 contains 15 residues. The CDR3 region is CASIHPRDRVYEQYF. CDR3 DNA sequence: TGTGCCAGCATCCACCCTCGGGACAGGGTGTACGAGCAGTACTTC.